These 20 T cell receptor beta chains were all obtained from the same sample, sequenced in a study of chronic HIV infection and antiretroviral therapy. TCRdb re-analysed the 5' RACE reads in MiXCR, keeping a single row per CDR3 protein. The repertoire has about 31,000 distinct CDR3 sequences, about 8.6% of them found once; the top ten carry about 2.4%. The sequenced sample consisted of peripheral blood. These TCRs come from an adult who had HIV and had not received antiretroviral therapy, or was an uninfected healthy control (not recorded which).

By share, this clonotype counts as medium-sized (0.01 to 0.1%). CDR3 sequence: CASSPTGQETQYF. CDR3 in DNA: TGTGCCAGCAGCCCGACAGGGCAAGAGACCCAGTACTTC. V gene TRBV6-1 combines with J gene TRBJ2-5; 7 bases are a match to TRBD1. Germline V CDR1 and CDR2: MNHNS, SASEGT. This CDR3 contains 13 residues. V shed 6 bases and J 2 bases; nucleotides not matched to a gene: 3.

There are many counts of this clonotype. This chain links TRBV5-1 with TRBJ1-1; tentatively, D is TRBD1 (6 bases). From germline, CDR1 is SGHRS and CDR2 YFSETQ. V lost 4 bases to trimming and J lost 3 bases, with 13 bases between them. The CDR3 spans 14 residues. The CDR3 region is CASSLTPGDTEAFF. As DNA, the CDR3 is TGCGCCAGCAGCCTAACACCAGGGGACACTGAAGCTTTCTTT.

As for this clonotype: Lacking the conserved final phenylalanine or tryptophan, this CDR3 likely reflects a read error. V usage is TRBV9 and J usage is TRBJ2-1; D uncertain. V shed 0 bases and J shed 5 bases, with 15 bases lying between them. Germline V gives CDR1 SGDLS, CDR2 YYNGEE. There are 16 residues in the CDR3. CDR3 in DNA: TGTGCCAGCAGCGTAGCTATTATGGGGATGGACAATGAGCAGTTCCTC. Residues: CASSVAIMGMDNEQFL.

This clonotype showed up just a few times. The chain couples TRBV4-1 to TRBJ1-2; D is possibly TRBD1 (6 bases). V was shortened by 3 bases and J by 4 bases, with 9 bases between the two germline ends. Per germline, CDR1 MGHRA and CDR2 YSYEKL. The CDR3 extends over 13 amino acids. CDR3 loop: CASSQQGTYGYTF. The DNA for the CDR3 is TGCGCCAGCAGCCAGCAGGGGACCTATGGCTACACCTTC.

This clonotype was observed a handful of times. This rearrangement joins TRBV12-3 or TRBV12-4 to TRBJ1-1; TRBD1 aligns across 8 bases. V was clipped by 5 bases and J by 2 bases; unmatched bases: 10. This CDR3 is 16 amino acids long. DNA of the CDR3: TGTGCCAGCAGTAGCCGGGACAGGCTTAGAAACACTGAAGCTTTCTTT. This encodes CASSSRDRLRNTEAFF.

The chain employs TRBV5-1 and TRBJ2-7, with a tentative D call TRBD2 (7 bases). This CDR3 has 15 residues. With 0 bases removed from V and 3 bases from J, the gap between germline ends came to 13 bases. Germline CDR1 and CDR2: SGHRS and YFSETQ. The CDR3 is CASSLGGGEVYEQYF. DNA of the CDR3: TGCGCCAGCAGCTTGGGGGGGGGCGAAGTCTACGAGCAGTACTTC.

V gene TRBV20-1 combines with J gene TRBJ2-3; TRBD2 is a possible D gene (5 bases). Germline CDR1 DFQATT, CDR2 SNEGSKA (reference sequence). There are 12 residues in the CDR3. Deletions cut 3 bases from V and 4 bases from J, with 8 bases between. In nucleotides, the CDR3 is TGCAGTGCTAGCGCTAGCCCAGATACGCAGTATTTT. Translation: CSASASPDTQYF.

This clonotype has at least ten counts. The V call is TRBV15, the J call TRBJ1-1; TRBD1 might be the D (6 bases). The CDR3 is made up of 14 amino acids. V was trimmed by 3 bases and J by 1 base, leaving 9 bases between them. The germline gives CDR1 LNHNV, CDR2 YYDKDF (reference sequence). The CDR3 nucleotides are TGTGCCACCAGCAGTTGGGGACAGAACACTGAAGCTTTCTTT. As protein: CATSSWGQNTEAFF. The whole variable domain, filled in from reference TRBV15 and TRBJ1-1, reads DAMVIQNPRYQVTQFGKPVTLSCSQTLNHNVMYWYQQKSSQAPKLLFHYYDKDFNNEADTPDNFQSRRPNTSFCFLDIRSPGLGDTAMYLCATSSWGQNTEAFFGQGTRLTVV.

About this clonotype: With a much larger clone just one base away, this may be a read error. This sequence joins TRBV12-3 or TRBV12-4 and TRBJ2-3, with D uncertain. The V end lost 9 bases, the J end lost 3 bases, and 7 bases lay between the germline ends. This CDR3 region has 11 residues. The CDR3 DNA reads TGTGCCAGTCCGAGGACAGATACGCAGTATTTT. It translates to CASPRTDTQYF.

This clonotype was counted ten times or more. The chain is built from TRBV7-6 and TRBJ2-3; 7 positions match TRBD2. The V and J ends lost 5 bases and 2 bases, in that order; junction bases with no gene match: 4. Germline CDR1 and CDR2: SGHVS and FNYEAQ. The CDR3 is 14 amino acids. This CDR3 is CASSLGLNTDTQYF. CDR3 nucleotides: TGTGCCAGCAGCCTGGGACTAAACACAGATACGCAGTATTTT. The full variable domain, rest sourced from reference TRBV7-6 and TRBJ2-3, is GAGVSQSPRYKVTKRGQDVALRCDPISGHVSLYWYRQALGQGPEFLTYFNYEAQQDKSGLPNDRFSAERPEGSISTLTIQRTEQRDSAMYRCASSLGLNTDTQYFGPGTRLTVL.

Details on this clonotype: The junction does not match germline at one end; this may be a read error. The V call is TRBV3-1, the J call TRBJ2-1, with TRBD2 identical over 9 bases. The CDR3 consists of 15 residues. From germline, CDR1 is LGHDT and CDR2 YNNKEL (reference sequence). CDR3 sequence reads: CASSQGLAEYSEQFF. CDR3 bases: TGTGCCAGCAGCCAAGGACTAGCGGAATACAGTGAGCAGTTCTTC.

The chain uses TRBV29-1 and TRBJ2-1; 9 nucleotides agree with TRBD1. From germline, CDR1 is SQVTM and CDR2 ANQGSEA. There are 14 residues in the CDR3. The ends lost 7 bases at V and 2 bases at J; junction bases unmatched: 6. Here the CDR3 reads CSAVTGGAYNEQFF. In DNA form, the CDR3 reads TGCAGCGCTGTAACAGGGGGCGCCTACAATGAGCAGTTCTTC.

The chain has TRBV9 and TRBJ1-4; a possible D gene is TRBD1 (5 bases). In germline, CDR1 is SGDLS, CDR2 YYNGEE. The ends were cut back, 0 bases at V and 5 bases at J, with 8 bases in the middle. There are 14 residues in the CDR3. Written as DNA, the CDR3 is TGTGCCAGCAGCGTAGGACAGTCAAATGAAAAACTGTTTTTT. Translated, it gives CASSVGQSNEKLFF.

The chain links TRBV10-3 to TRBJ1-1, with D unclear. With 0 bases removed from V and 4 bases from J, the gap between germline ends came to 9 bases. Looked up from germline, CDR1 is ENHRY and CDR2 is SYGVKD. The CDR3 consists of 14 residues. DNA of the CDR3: TGTGCCATCAGTGAGTCTGGTGGGTCCACTGAAGCTTTCTTT. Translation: CAISESGGSTEAFF.

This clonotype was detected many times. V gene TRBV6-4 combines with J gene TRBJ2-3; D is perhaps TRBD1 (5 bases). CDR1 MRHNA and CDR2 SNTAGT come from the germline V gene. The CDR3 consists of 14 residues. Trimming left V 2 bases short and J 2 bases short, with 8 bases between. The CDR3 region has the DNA TGTGCCAGCAGTGACCTGGGGCACACAGATACGCAGTATTTT. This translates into CASSDLGHTDTQYF.

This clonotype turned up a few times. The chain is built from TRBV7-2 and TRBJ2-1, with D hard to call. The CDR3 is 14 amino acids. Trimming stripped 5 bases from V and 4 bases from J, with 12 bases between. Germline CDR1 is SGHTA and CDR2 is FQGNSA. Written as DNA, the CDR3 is TGTGCCAGCAGCCCTAGAGGACGGTACAATGAGCAGTTCTTC. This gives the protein CASSPRGRYNEQFF.

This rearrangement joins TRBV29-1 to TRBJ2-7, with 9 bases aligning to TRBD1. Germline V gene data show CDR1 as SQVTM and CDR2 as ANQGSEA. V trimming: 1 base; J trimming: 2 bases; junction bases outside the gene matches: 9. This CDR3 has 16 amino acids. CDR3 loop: CSVEAYTGGETYEQYF. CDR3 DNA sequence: TGCAGCGTTGAAGCTTATACAGGGGGCGAGACCTACGAGCAGTACTTC.

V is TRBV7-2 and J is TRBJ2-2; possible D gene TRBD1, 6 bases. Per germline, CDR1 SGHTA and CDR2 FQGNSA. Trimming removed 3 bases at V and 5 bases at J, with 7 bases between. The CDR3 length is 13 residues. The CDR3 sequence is CASSFQGTGELFF. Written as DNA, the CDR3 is TGTGCCAGCAGCTTCCAGGGGACCGGGGAGCTGTTTTTT.

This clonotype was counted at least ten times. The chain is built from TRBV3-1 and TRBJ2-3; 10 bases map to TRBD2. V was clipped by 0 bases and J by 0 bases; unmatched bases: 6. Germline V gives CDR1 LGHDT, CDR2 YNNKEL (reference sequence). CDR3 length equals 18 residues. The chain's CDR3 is CASSQDLLAGTSTDTQYF. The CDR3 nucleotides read TGTGCCAGCAGCCAAGACCTACTAGCGGGGACTAGCACAGATACGCAGTATTTT.

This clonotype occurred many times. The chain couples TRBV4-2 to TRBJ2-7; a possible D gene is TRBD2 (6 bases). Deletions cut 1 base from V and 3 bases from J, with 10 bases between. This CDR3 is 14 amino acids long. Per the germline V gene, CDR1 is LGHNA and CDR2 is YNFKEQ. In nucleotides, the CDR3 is TGTGCCAGCAGCCAAGGGGTTAGCGGCTACGAGCAGTACTTC. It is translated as CASSQGVSGYEQYF.